This T cell receptor beta chain was retrieved from a study of spatial heterogeneity in lung cancer. Study-wide background: Sequencing consistently turned up more beta-chain sequences than alpha-chain sequences.

Every cDNA TCR molecule received its own unique molecular identifier. TCRdb reprocessed the 5' RACE reads via MiXCR and lists one record per CDR3 protein. The table records tens of thousands of distinct CDR3 sequences, about 6% of them present only once. This clonotype has a count of ten or more. Sample time point: sample taken at primary tumor resection. Unsorted tumor, nontumor lung tissue or cryopreserved PBMC supplied the whole RNA. The germline V gene has CDR1 WSHSY and CDR2 SAAADI. Trimming left V 1 base short and J 7 bases short, with 11 bases between. This CDR3 contains 14 residues. The source was PBMCs, collected at surgery. The chain combines TRBV10-2 with TRBJ1-5; D is possibly TRBD1 (5 bases). The TCR originated in a male donor with early-stage non-small cell lung cancer. The CDR3 DNA follows: TGCGCCAGCAGTGAGTATAGGGGCGGGCAGCCCCAGCATTTT. Protein: CASSEYRGGQPQHF.